This section outlines one T cell receptor beta chain sequence together with its context. The antigen is unknown. One junction end disagrees with the germline gene, perhaps due to a read error. This entry is derived from a study of shared clonotypes between healthy human individuals. Profiling relied on immunoSEQ multiplex PCR, and the TCRdb table lists in-frame clones only, not all of them. This table holds around 1.4 million clones, approximately 98.5% found once. Study observations and caveats: The authors sampled blood alone, and tissue repertoires likely differ.

The CDR3 covers 13 residues. Germline V CDR1 and CDR2: SEHNR, FQNEAQ (reference sequence). The sample was naive CD4+ T cells sorted from blood. Described subset: CD45RA+ positively selected. This TCR derives from a man aged 25 to 40 in good health. The rearrangement joins TRBV7-9 to TRBJ1-1; TRBD1 matches at 8 bases. In DNA, the CDR3 is TGTGCCAGCAGCTTAAGACAGGGGCGGGACGGGGTCTTT. Its translation is CASSLRQGRDGVF.